The 7 T cell receptor beta chains below all came from one sample that was sequenced in a study of diagnostic markers for celiac disease. For each CDR3 protein, TCRdb gives one entry from its re-call of the reads, without DNA. The sample's table shows 2,000 or so distinct CDR3 sequences. Sequencing was carried out using either unsorted cells or a sorted T cell fraction (not recorded which). All receptors derive from a human donor. This table probably holds off-target reads from a library built for another chain.

The chain joins TRBV5-5 to TRBJ2-5. Germline loops: CDR1 SGHKS, CDR2 YYEKEE (reference sequence). This CDR3 is built from 13 residues. CDR3 region: CASSLFGEETQYF.

The chain has TRBV7-6 and TRBJ2-5; there is no DNA to check the TCRdb D call of TRBD2. From germline, CDR1 is SGHVS and CDR2 FNYEAQ. The CDR3 is 15 amino acids. The CDR3 here is CASSLNEGAGETQYF.

The genes are TRBV2 and TRBJ2-1; TCRdb proposes TRBD1, but this gene call is untestable without DNA. CDR3 length: 15 residues. Germline assignment: CDR1 SNHLY and CDR2 FYNNEI. CDR3 residues: CASRSGGATYNEQFF.

The chain recombines TRBV25-1 with TRBJ2-2; TCRdb selects TRBD1, and the lack of DNA leaves this call unchecked. The germline V gene has CDR1 MGHDK and CDR2 SYGVNS. The CDR3 totals 17 residues. CDR3 sequence reads: CASSPRRGTGHTGELFF.

V gene TRBV6-5 combines with J gene TRBJ1-6; TCRdb gives TRBD1 as the D gene, but with no DNA this cannot be confirmed. Per the germline V gene, CDR1 is MNHEY and CDR2 is SVGAGI. The CDR3 length is 16 residues. CDR3 region: CASRDRSHSYNSPLHF.

The CDR3 loop is CASSQRGASTGELFF. V and J are TRBV3-1 and TRBJ2-2; TCRdb's assignment of TRBD1 cannot be checked, as there is no DNA. The V gene's germline CDR1 is LGHDT and CDR2 YNNKEL (reference sequence). The CDR3 is 15 amino acids.

This clonotype is medium-sized by frequency. V and J are TRBV5-6 and TRBJ1-5; TCRdb indicates TRBD1, and absent DNA this call remains unverified. Germline V gives CDR1 SGHDT, CDR2 YYEEEE. This CDR3 spans 15 amino acids. The CDR3 protein is CASSLGDRGHQPQHF.